These 31 T cell receptor beta chains were sequenced from one sample in a study of T cell clonality in common variable immunodeficiency. Study outcomes and limitations: Reportedly, TCR beta sequences from common variable immunodeficiency showed fewer deletions and N-nucleotide insertions.

The repertoire was sequenced with immunoSEQ multiplex PCR; TCRdb's copy has only in-frame clones and lacks some. The table lists over 11,000 clones, no singletons, with approximately 10% in the top ten. Their antigens remain unidentified. Input material: peripheral blood mononuclear cells. The receptor set was obtained from a human donor with common variable immunodeficiency.

In this sample, this clone turned up a few times. From the germline J gene comes the end of the CDR3, since the read stops 3 residues before it. The rearrangement links TRBV5-1 to TRBJ2-3; 15 nucleotides align to TRBD2. The CDR3 covers 20 residues. The germline V gene has CDR1 SGHRS and CDR2 YFSETQ. J gave up 1 base and V 4 bases, and 13 bases lay outside the gene matches. CDR3 DNA, as far as it was read: TGCGCCAGCAGCAGAACCGGGACTAGCGGGGGGTCGTTCGGCACAGATACG. Its translation is CASSRTGTSGGSFGTDT. The full CDR3 sequence reads CASSRTGTSGGSFGTDTQYF.

Regarding this clone: With the read ending 3 residues before the CDR3 end, the germline J gene is used to fill in that end. This chain links TRBV30 with TRBJ2-1; 13 positions agree with TRBD2. The CDR3 is made up of 17 amino acids. Germline trimming cut 0 bases from V and 7 bases from J; bases unmatched to any gene: 9. Germline assignment: CDR1 GTSNPN and CDR2 SVGIG (reference sequence). CDR3 amino acids: CAWSVSRTSGGENEQFF. CDR3 DNA, as far as it was read: TGTGCCTGGAGTGTGTCCCGTACTAGCGGGGGGGAAAATGAG.

For this clone: Read data end 3 residues before the CDR3 end; the end is taken from the germline J gene. The chain employs TRBV18 and TRBJ1-1; weak D call: TRBD1 (6 bases). Per germline, CDR1 KGHSH and CDR2 LQKENI. Trimming left V 3 bases short and J 1 base short, with 12 bases between. This CDR3 contains 15 residues. Here the CDR3 reads CASSPGAQGNTEAFF. The sequenced part of the CDR3 DNA is TGTGCCAGCTCACCCGGGGCACAGGGGAACACTGAA.

In regard to this clone: The sequenced fragment ends 3 residues before the CDR3 boundary, so the rest is inferred from the germline J gene. This sequence joins TRBV7-9 and TRBJ2-3; 8 bases agree with TRBD1. The V gene's germline CDR1 is SEHNR and CDR2 FQNEAQ (reference sequence). CDR3 length equals 14 residues. J gave up 5 bases and V 5 bases, and 6 bases lay outside the gene matches. CDR3 region: CASSLDRVGDTQYF. The part of the CDR3 DNA that was read is TGTGCCAGCAGCCTGGACAGGGTGGGAGATACG.

CDR3 DNA, as far as it was read: TGTGCCAGTAGTATTTATATCCGGGACAAGTCCTACGAG. Residues: CASSIYIRDKSYE. The CDR3, in full, reads CASSIYIRDKSYEQYF. The chain is built from TRBV19 and TRBJ2-7; a possible D gene is TRBD1 (6 bases). The CDR3 end is not reached by the read, which stops 3 residues before it; the germline J gene fills it in. Trimming left V 3 bases short and J 1 base short, with 16 bases between. This CDR3 has 16 amino acids. Germline V gives CDR1 LNHDA, CDR2 SQIVND (reference sequence).

This clone was picked up a small number of times. The CDR3 is cut off 3 residues early in the read; its end comes from the germline J gene. The V call is TRBV18, the J call TRBJ2-7, with 7 nucleotides matching TRBD2. V lost 2 bases to trimming and J lost 3 bases; unmatched junction nucleotides: 7. The germline CDR1 and CDR2 sequences are KGHSH and LQKENI. The CDR3 sequence is 15 residues long. CDR3 sequence reads: CASSPRASGHYEQYF. CDR3 bases read: TGTGCCAGCTCACCAAGGGCTAGCGGACACTACGAG.

This clone was picked up a small number of times. The read ends 3 residues early relative to the CDR3; the germline J gene fills the gap. The chain links TRBV7-2 to TRBJ2-6; weak D call: TRBD1 (5 bases). Germline CDR1 reads SGHTA; CDR2 reads FQGNSA. The V and J ends lost 4 bases and 0 bases respectively, with 7 bases between them. The CDR3 spans 15 residues. The CDR3 sequence: CASSSRDSGANVLTF. CDR3 bases read: TGTGCCAGCAGCTCCAGGGACTCTGGGGCCAACGTC.

Only a few counts were recorded for this clone. The CDR3 DNA, read in part, is TGTGCCAGTACCTCGGGACAGGACAAACACTATGGC. Its translation: CASTSGQDKHYG. The CDR3 in its entirety is CASTSGQDKHYGYTF. The chain has TRBV19 and TRBJ1-2, with 8 bases that match TRBD1. The sequence runs out 3 residues before the end of the CDR3; the remainder is reconstructed from the germline J gene. The CDR3 runs to 15 residues. Trimming removed 7 bases from V and 3 bases from J; junction bases left unmatched: 10. CDR1 and CDR2 from the germline V gene are LNHDA and SQIVND (reference sequence).

There are a few counts of this clone. The sequenced fragment ends 3 residues before the CDR3 boundary, so the rest is inferred from the germline J gene. V is TRBV13 and J is TRBJ2-5, with 8 bases that match TRBD2. Germline values: CDR1 PRHDT, CDR2 FYEKMQ (reference sequence). The CDR3 totals 16 residues. V lost 1 base to trimming and J lost 0 bases; unmatched junction nucleotides: 4. Incomplete CDR3 DNA: TGTGCCAGCAGCTTAGTGAGCGGGGGATACCAAGAGACC. This codes for CASSLVSGGYQET. The whole CDR3 region reads CASSLVSGGYQETQYF.

At least ten counts were recorded for this clone. With the read ending 3 residues before the CDR3 end, the germline J gene is used to fill in that end. The gene calls are TRBV5-1 and TRBJ1-2, with a tentative D call TRBD1 (6 bases). The length of the CDR3 is 14 residues. Germline CDR1 reads SGHRS; CDR2 reads YFSETQ. Trimming removed 4 bases from V and 6 bases from J, with 16 bases in between. CDR3 DNA, as far as it was read: TGCGCCAGCAGCCCCCAGGGGCCTCCGGATGGC. Its protein product is CASSPQGPPDG. The full CDR3 sequence reads CASSPQGPPDGYTF. The full variable domain, rest sourced from reference TRBV5-1 and TRBJ1-2, is KAGVTQTPRYLIKTRGQQVTLSCSPISGHRSVSWYQQTPGQGLQFLFEYFSETQRNKGNFPGRFSGRQFSNSRSEMNVSTLELGDSALYLCASSPQGPPDGYTFGSGTRLTVV.

CDR3 loop: CASSWRTSGGNEQFF. The CDR3 bases that were read are TGTGCCAGCAGCTGGAGGACTAGCGGGGGAAATGAG. V usage is TRBV7-6 and J usage is TRBJ2-1, with 13 nucleotides matching TRBD2. The read comes to an end 3 residues before the CDR3 does, leaving the germline J gene to fill in the end. The J segment lost 7 bases and the V segment lost 4 bases, leaving 4 bases of the junction unmatched. The CDR3 sequence is 15 residues long. Germline V gives CDR1 SGHVS, CDR2 FNYEAQ.

This clone was counted between two and nine times. The read ends 3 residues early relative to the CDR3; the germline J gene fills the gap. The rearrangement joins TRBV2 to TRBJ2-7, with TRBD1 matching over 9 bases. In germline, CDR1 is SNHLY, CDR2 FYNNEI. The CDR3 has 17 amino acids. V was pared by 4 bases and J by 5 bases, with 15 bases of the junction left unmatched. CDR3 protein: CASSGSRDRAPFNEQYF. The covered CDR3 bases are TGTGCCAGCAGTGGGTCCCGGGACAGGGCTCCCTTTAACGAG. The variable domain in full, completed from reference TRBV2 and TRBJ2-7, reads EPEVTQTPSHQVTQMGQEVILRCVPISNHLYFYWYRQILGQKVEFLVSFYNNEISEKSEIFDDQFSVERPDGSNFTLKIRSTKLEDSAMYFCASSGSRDRAPFNEQYFGPGTRLTVT.

There are a few counts of this clone. The CDR3 end falls 3 residues outside the read, so it is completed with the germline J gene. The gene calls are TRBV6-1 and TRBJ1-6; TRBD1 matches 9 bases. Per germline, CDR1 MNHNS and CDR2 SASEGT. There are 14 residues in the CDR3. V shed 4 bases, J shed 10 bases, and the junction held 5 bases outside the gene matches. The CDR3 region is CASSGGQGYSPLHF. The CDR3 bases that were read are TGTGCCAGCAGTGGGGGACAGGGTTACTCACCC.

This clone was seen only a few times. Read sequence stops 3 residues before the CDR3 end, and the germline J gene provides the missing end. The chain has TRBV7-9 and TRBJ2-5; 7 bases are shared with TRBD2. The germline V gene has CDR1 SEHNR and CDR2 FQNEAQ (reference sequence). The CDR3 has 13 amino acids. J gave up 5 bases and V 3 bases, and 3 bases lay outside the gene matches. The CDR3 loop reads CASSFGTKETQYF. The CDR3 DNA, read in part, is TGTGCCAGCAGCTTCGGGACTAAGGAGACC.

In this sample, this clone turned up a few times. Read sequence stops 3 residues before the CDR3 end, and the germline J gene provides the missing end. The rearrangement uses TRBV7-9 and TRBJ1-1; possibly TRBD1 for D (5 bases). CDR3 size: 13 residues. Germline V CDR1 and CDR2: SEHNR, FQNEAQ (reference sequence). Trimming left V 5 bases short and J 7 bases short, with 14 bases between. This chain's CDR3 is CASSPGWGLEAFF. CDR3 DNA, as far as it was read: TGTGCCAGCAGCCCCGGGTGGGGACTTGAA.

For this clone: Read sequence stops 3 residues before the CDR3 end, and the germline J gene provides the missing end. V usage is TRBV5-1 and J usage is TRBJ1-1, with a possible D match to TRBD1 (5 bases). The CDR3 consists of 15 residues. The V gene lost 1 base and the J gene lost 5 bases, with 15 bases spanning the gap. Germline CDR1 SGHRS, CDR2 YFSETQ. The CDR3 here is CASSLTVGGITEAFF. The part of the CDR3 DNA that was read is TGCGCCAGCAGCTTGACAGTCGGGGGGATAACTGAA.

A note on this clone: The read stops 3 residues short of the end of the CDR3; the missing end is completed from the germline J gene. This chain links TRBV7-9 with TRBJ2-3; D is uncertain. Germline CDR1 reads SEHNR; CDR2 reads FQNEAQ (reference sequence). The CDR3 is 12 residues long. V was shortened by 2 bases and J by 3 bases, with 3 bases between the two germline ends. Here the CDR3 reads CASSLRTDTQYF. The covered CDR3 bases are TGTGCCAGCAGCTTAAGGACAGATACG. Filled out from reference TRBV7-9 and TRBJ2-3, the complete variable domain reads DTGVSQNPRHKITKRGQNVTFRCDPISEHNRLYWYRQTLGQGPEFLTYFQNEAQLEKSRLLSDRFSAERPKGSFSTLEIQRTEQGDSAMYLCASSLRTDTQYFGPGTRLTVL.

Incomplete CDR3 DNA: TGCAGCGTTGAAGAGCAGGGGGCGGGTGAAAAA. Its translation is CSVEEQGAGEK. The complete CDR3 reads CSVEEQGAGEKLFF. This chain joins TRBV29-1 and TRBJ1-4; 8 bases are a match to TRBD1. The read terminates 3 residues before the CDR3 end, so the remaining end is supplied by the germline J gene. The trim removed 0 bases at V and 7 bases at J, leaving 4 bases unmatched. Per germline, CDR1 SQVTM and CDR2 ANQGSEA. The CDR3 length is 14 residues.

This clone has just a few counts. With the read ending 3 residues before the CDR3 end, the germline J gene is used to fill in that end. V and J are TRBV7-6 and TRBJ2-7; tentative D call: TRBD1 (6 bases). CDR3 length equals 13 residues. From germline, CDR1 is SGHVS and CDR2 FNYEAQ. V shed 2 bases and J shed 5 bases, with 10 bases lying between them. This CDR3 reads CASSLQQGDEQYF. CDR3 DNA, as far as it was read: TGTGCCAGCAGCTTACAACAGGGAGACGAG. Supplemented by reference TRBV7-6 and TRBJ2-7, the full variable domain reads GAGVSQSPRYKVTKRGQDVALRCDPISGHVSLYWYRQALGQGPEFLTYFNYEAQQDKSGLPNDRFSAERPEGSISTLTIQRTEQRDSAMYRCASSLQQGDEQYFGPGTRLTVT.

A note on this clone: The read ends 3 residues shy of where the CDR3 ends; the end is completed using the germline J gene. V gene TRBV6-2 or TRBV6-3 combines with J gene TRBJ2-1; 7 bases agree with TRBD1. V lost 8 bases, J lost 6 bases, and 10 bases stayed unmatched. The germline CDR1 and CDR2 sequences are MNHEY and SVGEGT. The CDR3 sequence is 14 residues long. The CDR3 protein is CASLRGIIGNEQFF. CDR3 DNA (partial): TGTGCCAGCCTCAGGGGGATAATTGGCAATGAG.

This clone was seen a few times. The CDR3 is cut off 3 residues early in the read; its end comes from the germline J gene. The chain couples TRBV18 to TRBJ1-3, with unresolved D. V was cut by 0 bases and J by 4 bases, with 13 bases left in between. The CDR3 has 16 residues. Germline assignment: CDR1 KGHSH and CDR2 LQKENI. The CDR3 protein is CASSPPAGKGGNTIYF. The CDR3 bases that were read are TGTGCCAGCTCACCACCGGCGGGAAAAGGAGGAAACACC.

Comment on this clone: Coverage ceases 3 residues before the CDR3 finishes, and the germline J gene fills in the end. The chain is built from TRBV7-2 and TRBJ2-1, with D possibly matching TRBD1 (5 bases). Per the germline V gene, CDR1 is SGHTA and CDR2 is FQGNSA. V gave up 3 bases and J gave up 4 bases, with 7 bases separating them. The CDR3 loop spans 13 amino acids. The CDR3 sequence: CASSLRQYNEQFF. CDR3 bases read: TGTGCCAGCAGCTTGAGACAGTACAATGAG.

This clone was detected a few times. The missing CDR3 end, 3 residues past where the read stops, is filled in from the germline J gene. This rearrangement joins TRBV20-1 to TRBJ2-7, with 7 bases aligning to TRBD2. The length of the CDR3 is 15 residues. The trim removed 4 bases at V and 2 bases at J, leaving 11 bases unmatched. Germline CDR1 reads DFQATT; CDR2 reads SNEGSKA (reference sequence). The CDR3 reads CSAKTPGLSTYEQYF. CDR3 bases read: TGCAGTGCTAAAACACCGGGACTATCGACCTACGAG.

This clone was seen a handful of times. The read terminates 3 residues ahead of where the CDR3 ends, so the germline J gene completes it. V usage is TRBV7-9 and J usage is TRBJ1-2; D is unclear. The CDR3 is made up of 13 amino acids. Germline values: CDR1 SEHNR, CDR2 FQNEAQ (reference sequence). CDR3 protein: CASTPSVSHGYTF. The sequenced CDR3 bases are TGTGCCAGCACCCCATCGGTTAGTCACGGC. Full variable domain (missing parts from reference TRBV7-9 and TRBJ1-2): DTGVSQNPRHKITKRGQNVTFRCDPISEHNRLYWYRQTLGQGPEFLTYFQNEAQLEKSRLLSDRFSAERPKGSFSTLEIQRTEQGDSAMYLCASTPSVSHGYTFGSGTRLTVV.

In regard to this clone: The read falls 3 residues short of the CDR3 end, and the missing part is taken from the germline J gene. The V call is TRBV7-9, the J call TRBJ1-6; D ambiguous. The CDR3 extends over 14 amino acids. Germline values: CDR1 SEHNR, CDR2 FQNEAQ (reference sequence). The chain's CDR3 is CASSPGLLGGSLHF. The CDR3 DNA, read in part, is TGTGCCAGCAGCCCTGGACTCTTGGGCGGGTCC.

Turning to this clone: The read falls 3 residues short of the CDR3 end, and the missing part is taken from the germline J gene. V and J are TRBV2 and TRBJ2-3; possibly TRBD1 for D (5 bases). V lost 7 bases to trimming and J lost 5 bases, with 19 bases between them. Germline V gene sequence: CDR1 SNHLY, CDR2 FYNNEI. This CDR3 has 15 amino acids. The sequenced CDR3 bases are TGTGCCAGCAAGGTGTCGGATAGGGGTCTAGATACG. Its protein is CASKVSDRGLDT. The entire CDR3 protein reads CASKVSDRGLDTQYF.

This clone was seen a handful of times. The read terminates 3 residues ahead of where the CDR3 ends, so the germline J gene completes it. This chain links TRBV18 with TRBJ1-1; TRBD1 matches at 9 bases. CDR3 size: 15 residues. Germline V gives CDR1 KGHSH, CDR2 LQKENI. Trimming at V came to 3 bases and at J to 2 bases, leaving 4 bases not matched to a gene. The CDR3 DNA, read in part, is TGTGCCAGCTCACCGAAGGACAGGGGTAACACTGAA. Translated, it gives CASSPKDRGNTE. The full CDR3 protein is CASSPKDRGNTEAFF.

This clone occurred a few times. Read sequence stops 3 residues before the CDR3 end, and the germline J gene provides the missing end. V and J are TRBV19 and TRBJ2-5, with D perhaps TRBD2 (6 bases). The V end lost 6 bases, the J end lost 7 bases, and 18 bases lay between the germline ends. The CDR3 spans 14 residues. The germline CDR1 and CDR2 sequences are LNHDA and SQIVND (reference sequence). The sequenced part of the CDR3 DNA is TGTGCCAGTAGCTTGACCGGGTTCGGGGGGACC. It is translated as CASSLTGFGGT. The whole CDR3 region reads CASSLTGFGGTQYF.

The sample holds a few counts of this clone. The read is 3 residues too short to cover the CDR3 end, so that end is filled in from the germline J gene. The chain is built from TRBV11-3 and TRBJ2-5; TRBD2 aligns across 7 bases. The CDR3 covers 14 residues. Trimming took 5 bases from V and 4 from J; bases not matched to a gene: 7. The germline CDR1 and CDR2 sequences are SGHNT and YENEEA. The CDR3 loop is CASSPSGGGETQYF. CDR3 DNA, as far as it was read: TGTGCCAGCAGCCCAAGTGGGGGGGGAGAGACC.

As concerns this clone: The read terminates 3 residues before the CDR3 end, so the remaining end is supplied by the germline J gene. The gene calls are TRBV6-2 or TRBV6-3 and TRBJ2-1, with D tentatively TRBD1 (6 bases). Trimming took off 11 bases at V and 0 bases at J, with 20 bases between the two ends. Germline assignment: CDR1 MNHEY and CDR2 SVGEGT. CDR3 length: 16 amino acids. CDR3 DNA, as far as it was read: TGTGCCGTTAAAACGACAGGTTCGAGCTCCTACAATGAG. As protein: CAVKTTGSSSYNE. The full-length CDR3 reads as CAVKTTGSSSYNEQFF.

This clone was found a few times. The sequenced fragment ends 3 residues before the CDR3 boundary, so the rest is inferred from the germline J gene. The chain couples TRBV7-9 to TRBJ2-5; 10 bases are shared with TRBD2. V was clipped by 6 bases and J by 5 bases; unmatched bases: 9. Germline V gene sequence: CDR1 SEHNR, CDR2 FQNEAQ (reference sequence). The CDR3 runs 15 residues. CDR3 DNA, as far as it was read: TGTGCCAGCAGTCAGGCGCTAGCGGGGGTGGAGACC. Protein sequence: CASSQALAGVET. The CDR3 in full is CASSQALAGVETQYF.